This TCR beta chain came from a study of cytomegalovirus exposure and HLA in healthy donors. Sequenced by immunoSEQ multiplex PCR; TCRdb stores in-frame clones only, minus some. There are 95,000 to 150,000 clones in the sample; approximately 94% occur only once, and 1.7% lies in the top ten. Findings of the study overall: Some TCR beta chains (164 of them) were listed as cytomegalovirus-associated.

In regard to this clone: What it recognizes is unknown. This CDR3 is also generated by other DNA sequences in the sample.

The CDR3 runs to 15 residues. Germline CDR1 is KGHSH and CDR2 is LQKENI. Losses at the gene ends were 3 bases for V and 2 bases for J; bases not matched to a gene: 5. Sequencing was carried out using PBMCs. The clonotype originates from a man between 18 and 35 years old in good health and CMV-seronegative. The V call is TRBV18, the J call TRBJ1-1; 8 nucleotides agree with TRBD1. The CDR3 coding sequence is TGTGCCAGCTCACCTATACAGGGGGAAAACACTGAAGCTTTCTTT. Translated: CASSPIQGENTEAFF.